This T cell receptor beta chain is from a study of blood T cell repertoires in COVID-19. The V and J ends lost 6 bases and 4 bases, in that order; junction bases with no gene match: 5. Germline CDR1 and CDR2: MNHEY and SVGAGI. The length of the CDR3 is 15 residues. Profiling relied on immunoSEQ multiplex PCR, and the TCRdb table lists in-frame clones only, not all of them. The table shows roughly 150,000 clones, with roughly 93% occurring only once. The sequence came from a man aged 18-30 years with acute or convalescent COVID-19. This chain uses TRBV6-5 with TRBJ2-7, with 14 bases fitting TRBD2. Sequencing was performed on peripheral blood. CDR3 sequence (DNA): TGTGCCAGCAGACCGGGGACTAGCGGGGGTTACGAGCAGTACTTC. Translation gives CASRPGTSGGYEQYF.